This is a list of T cell receptor beta chains from one sample in a study of shared clonotypes between healthy human individuals. Method: immunoSEQ multiplex PCR; TCRdb's copy keeps in-frame clones and lacks some. The profile shows millions of clones, 90% to 95% of them singletons. Sequenced sample: naive CD4+ T cells sorted from blood. The source is a man aged 18 to 29 in good health. CDR3s include the opening cysteine and the closing phenylalanine or tryptophan. The D gene is left open where the match is weak. Not every row has a clone size; where given, it reads once, few, many or a size class.

>NA|TRBV5-1|NA|TRBJ2-3
CASSSPQGSTDTQYF
TGCGCCAGCAGCTCGCCGCAGGGGAGCACAGATACGCAGTATTTT
>NA|TRBV7-6|NA|TRBJ1-3
CASSLAPGSGNTIYF
TGTGCCAGCAGCTTAGCGCCGGGGTCTGGAAACACCATATATTTT
>NA|TRBV7-9|NA|TRBJ1-6
CASSFGQSNSPLHF
TGTGCCAGCAGCTTCGGGCAGAGTAATTCACCCCTCCACTTT
>NA|TRBV18|NA|TRBJ1-2
CASSPPLGYYGYTF
TGTGCCAGCTCACCACCGTTGGGCTACTATGGCTACACCTTC
>NA|TRBV4-2|TRBD1|TRBJ1-4
CASSQPGQGQEKLFF
TGTGCCAGCAGCCAGCCGGGACAGGGGCAAGAAAAACTGTTTTTT
>NA|TRBV10-3|NA|TRBJ1-1
CAIRLNTEAFF
TGTGCCATCAGATTGAACACTGAAGCTTTCTTT
>NA|TRBV19|NA|TRBJ1-6
CASSESTSYNSPLHF
TGTGCCAGTTCTGAAAGTACCTCCTATAATTCACCCCTCCACTTT
>NA|TRBV7-6|TRBD1|TRBJ2-3
CASSPGPGQGPTDTQYF
TGTGCCAGCAGCCCTGGGCCGGGACAGGGACCCACAGATACGCAGTATTTT
>NA|TRBV30|TRBD1|TRBJ1-2
CAWSFPYRPGQGIGGYTF
TGTGCCTGGAGTTTCCCTTACCGTCCGGGACAGGGGATAGGAGGCTACACCTTC
>NA|TRBV5-1|NA|TRBJ2-6
CASSFGVSGANVLTF
TGCGCCAGCAGCTTCGGCGTATCTGGGGCCAACGTCCTGACTTTC
>NA|TRBV6-5|TRBD1|TRBJ2-5
CASSYTPGQGLETQYF
TGTGCCAGCAGTTACACCCCGGGACAGGGGTTGGAGACCCAGTACTTC
>NA|TRBV27|TRBD1|TRBJ1-1
CASREGTGFKAFF
TGTGCCAGCAGAGAAGGGACAGGGTTTAAAGCTTTCTTT
>NA|TRBV5-1|NA|TRBJ2-5
CASSLGRMKETQYF
TGCGCCAGCAGCCTCGGCAGAATGAAAGAGACCCAGTACTTC
>NA|TRBV9|NA|TRBJ2-7
CASSVSFPGLSYEQYF
TGTGCCAGCAGCGTAAGCTTTCCGGGACTGTCCTACGAGCAGTACTTC
>NA|TRBV5-1|NA|TRBJ1-1
CASSFGGKNTEAFF
TGCGCCAGCAGCTTTGGAGGAAAGAACACTGAAGCTTTCTTT
>NA|TRBV18|TRBD2|TRBJ2-7
CASSQGRVTSYEQYF
TGTGCCAGCTCACAAGGGAGGGTCACCTCCTACGAGCAGTACTTC
>few|TRBV4-1|NA|TRBJ1-2
CASSLQGGYGYTF
TGCGCCAGCAGCCTTCAGGGTGGCTATGGCTACACCTTC
>once|TRBV5-4|NA|TRBJ1-1
CASSPGQNTEAFF
TGTGCCAGCAGCCCGGGACAGAACACTGAAGCTTTCTTT
>NA|TRBV5-1|TRBD1|TRBJ1-2
CASSPGQAGYGYTF
TGCGCCAGCAGCCCGGGACAGGCAGGTTATGGCTACACCTTC
>NA|TRBV5-4|TRBD1|TRBJ2-6
CASSLMGQGVSGANVLTF
TGTGCCAGCAGCTTGATGGGACAGGGAGTCTCTGGGGCCAACGTCCTGACTTTC
>NA|TRBV18|NA|TRBJ1-2
CASSPDANYGYTF
TGTGCCAGCTCCCCGGATGCTAACTATGGCTACACCTTC
>NA|TRBV6-5|NA|TRBJ2-7
CASSRGRPHHEQYF
TGTGCCAGCAGCCGGGGCCGCCCGCACCACGAGCAGTACTTC
>once|TRBV18|NA|TRBJ1-5
CASSPVSNQPQRF
TGTGCCAGCTCACCCGTATCAAATCAGCCCCAGCGTTTT
>NA|TRBV19|NA|TRBJ2-2
CASVRGWPGELFF
TGTGCCAGCGTCCGGGGTTGGCCCGGGGAGCTGTTTTTT
>NA|TRBV30|TRBD2|TRBJ2-1
CAWRRGINEQFF
TGTGCCTGGCGGCGGGGGATCAATGAGCAGTTCTTC
>few|TRBV5-1|NA|TRBJ2-3
CASSLGGSDTQYF
TGCGCCAGCAGCTTGGGGGGTTCAGATACGCAGTATTTT
>NA|TRBV29-1|NA|TRBJ1-2
CSVEGQDGYTF
TGCAGCGTTGAAGGCCAGGATGGCTACACCTTC
>NA|TRBV6-1|NA|TRBJ1-5
CASSDLGTLGGQPQHF
TGTGCCAGCAGTGATTTGGGGACCCTCGGCGGTCAGCCCCAGCATTTT
>NA|TRBV5-1|NA|TRBJ1-1
CASNETGHNLNTEAFF
TGCGCCAGCAACGAGACAGGCCACAACTTAAACACTGAAGCTTTCTTT
>NA|TRBV7-9|TRBD2|TRBJ2-7
CASSTMTSAASYEQYF
TGTGCCAGCAGCACGATGACTAGCGCGGCCTCCTACGAGCAGTACTTC
>once|TRBV11-2|TRBD1|TRBJ2-2
CASSSDRVVGELFF
TGTGCCAGCAGCTCGGACAGGGTTGTCGGGGAGCTGTTTTTT